A single sample is the source of the 18 T cell receptor beta chains below, sequenced in a study of read filtering for tumor transcriptome and immune sequencing. The library was built from roughly 400 ng RNA with molecular barcoded adaptors for alpha/delta and beta/gamma chains. TCRdb reprocessed the reads via MiXCR and lists one record per CDR3 protein. The sample has about 62,000 distinct CDR3 sequences; around 19% are singletons. The material sequenced was a population of CD138-negative cells sorted from bone marrow. The origin of the receptors is a donor at least 40 years old with multiple myeloma.

This clonotype appeared many times. V usage is TRBV28 and J usage is TRBJ1-6; D is unresolved. The germline V and J ends were trimmed by 3 bases and 7 bases, with 10 bases remaining between them. The CDR3 covers 14 residues. Germline CDR1 and CDR2: MDHEN and SYDVKM. This CDR3 reads CASSLARRNSPLHF. The DNA of the CDR3 is TGTGCCAGCAGTTTGGCACGGAGGAATTCACCCCTCCACTTT.

This clonotype was detected ten times or more. The chain is built from TRBV20-1 and TRBJ2-5; D is ambiguous. The CDR3 sequence is 12 residues long. Trimming removed 2 bases from V and 9 bases from J, with 13 bases in between. Germline V gives CDR1 DFQATT, CDR2 SNEGSKA (reference sequence). In DNA form, the CDR3 reads TGCAGTGCTAGAACTGGCCCCCAGTCCCAGTACTTC. Translated, it gives CSARTGPQSQYF.

This clonotype was seen at least ten times. V and J are TRBV20-1 and TRBJ2-3; D gene ambiguous. The CDR3 is made up of 15 amino acids. The germline V gene has CDR1 DFQATT and CDR2 SNEGSKA (reference sequence). Trimming took off 5 bases at V and 0 bases at J, with 15 bases between the two ends. The CDR3 nucleotides read TGCAGTGCTTCCCCACCCGATCAAAGCACAGATACGCAGTATTTT. Translation gives CSASPPDQSTDTQYF.

This clonotype was found many times. This chain links TRBV4-1 with TRBJ2-2, with D maybe TRBD1 (6 bases). CDR1 is MGHRA, CDR2 YSYEKL, per germline. The CDR3 consists of 17 residues. V lost 0 bases and J lost 4, with 15 bases in between. The CDR3 bases are TGCGCCAGCAGCCAAGAAGGGCAGGGGCGTAGCACCGGGGAGCTGTTTTTT. Protein product: CASSQEGQGRSTGELFF.

Concerning this clonotype itself: Since a much larger clone is just one base distant, this may be a read error. The chain carries TRBV6-2 or TRBV6-3 and TRBJ2-7; the D gene is possibly TRBD1 (6 bases). CDR1 is MNHEY and CDR2 is SVGEGT in the germline V gene. The V end lost 6 bases, the J end lost 0 bases, and 6 bases lay between the germline ends. The CDR3 extends over 12 amino acids. CDR3 sequence reads: CASRDSSYEQYF. CDR3 coding DNA: TGTGCCAGCAGGGACAGCTCCTACGAGCAGTACTTC.

The chain employs TRBV2 and TRBJ1-5; TRBD1 might be the D (5 bases). V was shortened by 6 bases and J by 0 bases, with 15 bases between the two germline ends. CDR1 and CDR2 from the germline V gene are SNHLY and FYNNEI. This CDR3 contains 16 residues. The CDR3 nucleotides are TGTGCCAGCAGGCGGGGGATTAATTATAGCAATCAGCCCCAGCATTTT. Translation gives CASRRGINYSNQPQHF.

With regard to this clonotype: A much larger clone is a single base away; this may be a read error. The V call is TRBV28, the J call TRBJ1-1; 7 bases agree with TRBD1. The CDR3 totals 12 residues. In germline, CDR1 is MDHEN, CDR2 SYDVKM. The DNA for the CDR3 is TGTGCGTCCACGACAGGGCCCACTGAAGCTTTCTTT. As protein: CASTTGPTEAFF.

This clonotype came up many times. The chain recombines TRBV6-1 with TRBJ2-6; D is uncertain. The CDR3 extends over 15 amino acids. Deletions cut 5 bases from V and 0 bases from J, with 8 bases between. Germline assignment: CDR1 MNHNS and CDR2 SASEGT. The chain's CDR3 is CASSPRSSGANVLTF. CDR3 bases: TGTGCCAGCAGTCCCCGGAGCTCTGGGGCCAACGTCCTGACTTTC.

About this clonotype: A read error is possible here, since a much larger clone lies one base away. The chain employs TRBV7-3 and TRBJ2-1, with 10 bases matching TRBD2. V trimming: 1 base; J trimming: 9 bases; junction bases outside the gene matches: 9. This CDR3 is 16 amino acids long. Germline CDR1 and CDR2: SGHTA and FQGTGA. The CDR3 loop reads CASSLRAGLADSEQFF. CDR3 nucleotide sequence: TGTGCCAGCAGCTTAAGGGCCGGACTAGCGGACAGTGAGCAGTTCTTC.

The sample holds many counts of this clonotype. The chain joins TRBV4-1 to TRBJ2-2, with 11 bases aligning to TRBD2. V lost 1 base to trimming and J lost 7 bases; unmatched junction nucleotides: 8. The CDR3 consists of 17 residues. The germline V gene encodes CDR1 MGHRA and CDR2 YSYEKL. The CDR3 is CASSQALLAGVGGELFF. DNA of the CDR3: TGCGCCAGCAGCCAAGCCCTACTAGCGGGGGTCGGCGGGGAGCTGTTTTTT.

This clonotype was detected ten times or more. The chain carries TRBV9 and TRBJ2-7; D is unclear. The germline gives CDR1 SGDLS, CDR2 YYNGEE. Trimming cost V 4 bases and J 0 bases, with 17 bases left between them. The CDR3 is made up of 16 amino acids. The CDR3: CASSQMEKTFSYEQYF. The CDR3 nucleotides are TGTGCCAGCAGCCAGATGGAGAAGACTTTCTCCTACGAGCAGTACTTC.

This clonotype was picked up many times. The chain joins TRBV28 to TRBJ2-1, with D hard to call. The germline CDR1 and CDR2 sequences are MDHEN and SYDVKM. The CDR3 spans 10 residues. Trimming took off 5 bases at V and 8 bases at J, with 4 bases between the two ends. The CDR3 DNA reads as TGTGCCAGCAGTCGGTATGAGCAGTTCTTC. Encoded protein: CASSRYEQFF.

This clonotype came up many times. The chain is built from TRBV5-1 and TRBJ2-3; D unresolved. The CDR3 has 16 residues. Per the germline V gene, CDR1 is SGHRS and CDR2 is YFSETQ. Between the trimmed V and J ends, which lost 3 bases and 0 bases, there was a span of 14 bases. CDR3 nucleotide sequence: TGCGCCAGCAGCTCCGGATGGCAGCCTAGCACAGATACGCAGTATTTT. Protein: CASSSGWQPSTDTQYF.

The chain combines TRBV20-1 with TRBJ2-1; 10 nucleotides agree with TRBD2. CDR1 DFQATT and CDR2 SNEGSKA come from the germline V gene (reference sequence). J was trimmed by 9 bases and V by 6 bases; bases with no gene match: 11. This CDR3 has 14 residues. The DNA of the CDR3 is TGCAGTGCCTCCGGTGGTCTAGCGGGAGCTGAGCAGTTCTTC. It codes for CSASGGLAGAEQFF.

This clonotype was found many times. The chain joins TRBV24-1 to TRBJ2-1; 9 bases fit TRBD2. Per germline, CDR1 KGHDR and CDR2 SFDVKD. The CDR3 runs to 15 residues. The V gene end was trimmed by 4 bases and the J gene end by 8 bases; junction bases not matched to a gene: 8. CDR3 sequence reads: CATSEIAGAGDEQFF. CDR3 in DNA: TGTGCCACCAGTGAGATAGCGGGAGCGGGGGATGAGCAGTTCTTC.

This clonotype came up many times. This chain uses TRBV20-1 with TRBJ2-4; 16 bases align to TRBD2. The CDR3 runs to 16 residues. J was trimmed by 7 bases and V by 3 bases; bases with no gene match: 6. The germline V gene encodes CDR1 DFQATT and CDR2 SNEGSKA (reference sequence). CDR3 nucleotide sequence: TGCAGTGCTAGTGGGACTAGCGGGGGGGCTAGTAACATTCAGTACTTC. Its translation: CSASGTSGGASNIQYF.

On this clonotype: One base away lies a much larger clone, so this may be a sequencing read error. The chain links TRBV28 to TRBJ1-4; 8 positions agree with TRBD1. This CDR3 is 14 amino acids long. Germline V CDR1 and CDR2: MDHEN, SYDVKM. CDR3 sequence reads: CASSWGTGHEKLLF. The DNA for the CDR3 is TGTGCCAGCAGTTGGGGGACAGGACATGAAAAACTGCTTTTT. The whole variable domain, remainder taken from reference TRBV28 and TRBJ1-4, is DVKVTQSSRYLVKRTGEKVFLECVQDMDHENMFWYRQDPGLGLRLIYFSYDVKMKEKGDIPEGYSVSREKKERFSLILESASTNQTSMYLCASSWGTGHEKLLFGSGTQLSVL.

This clonotype has at least ten counts. V gene TRBV29-1 combines with J gene TRBJ2-1; 7 positions match TRBD2. V trimming: 7 bases; J trimming: 7 bases; junction bases outside the gene matches: 10. CDR3 length equals 13 residues. CDR1 SQVTM and CDR2 ANQGSEA come from the germline V gene. CDR3 nucleotides: TGCAGCGCCCAGAGAGGCGGGGGTAATGAGCAGTTCTTC. It yields the protein CSAQRGGGNEQFF.